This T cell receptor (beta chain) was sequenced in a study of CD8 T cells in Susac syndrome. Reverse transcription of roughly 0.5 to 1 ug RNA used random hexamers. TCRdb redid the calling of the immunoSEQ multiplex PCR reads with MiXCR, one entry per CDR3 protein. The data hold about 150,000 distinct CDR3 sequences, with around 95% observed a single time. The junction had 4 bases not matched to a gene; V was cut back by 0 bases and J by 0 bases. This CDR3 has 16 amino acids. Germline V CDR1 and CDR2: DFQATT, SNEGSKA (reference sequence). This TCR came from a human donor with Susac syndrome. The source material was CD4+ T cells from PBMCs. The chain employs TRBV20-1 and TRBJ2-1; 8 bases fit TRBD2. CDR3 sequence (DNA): TGCAGTGCTAGAGATAGGAGCGGGAGCTCCTACAATGAGCAGTTCTTC. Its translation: CSARDRSGSSYNEQFF.